Listed below are T cell receptor beta chains from one sample, sequenced in a study of naive and memory T cell subsets. TCRdb re-called the UMI-ligation and nested PCR reads with MiXCR, one entry per CDR3 protein. The table has about 150,000 distinct CDR3 sequences, 22% seen once. The sample was naive CD4+ T cells from blood. The receptors were sampled from a human donor in good health. Both conserved end residues are part of each CDR3. A D gene is named only where the DNA matches it firmly. For some rows the clone size is stated as once, few or many, or as a class when expanded; others skip it.

J | size | V | D | DNA | CDR3
TRBJ2-1 | . | TRBV25-1 | . | TGTGCCAGCAGTGAATTTAATGAGCAGTTCTTC | CASSEFNEQFF
TRBJ2-7 | . | TRBV6-5 | . | TGTGCCAGCAGTTACGGGCAGGGAACCTACGAGCAGTACTTC | CASSYGQGTYEQYF
TRBJ2-1 | few | TRBV2 | TRBD2 | TGTGCCAGCAGGACTAGCGCTATGAATAATGAGCAGTTCTTC | CASRTSAMNNEQFF
TRBJ2-1 | few | TRBV20-1 | TRBD2 | TGCAGTGCTAGAGATCGGGGAGCGGGAGGCCTCTACAATGAGCAGTTCTTC | CSARDRGAGGLYNEQFF
TRBJ1-3 | . | TRBV27 | TRBD1 | TGTGCCAGCAGTCCCGACAGGGGGATTGGAAACACCATATATTTT | CASSPDRGIGNTIYF
TRBJ2-3 | . | TRBV18 | TRBD1 | TGTGCCAGCTACAGGGGGAGGACAGATACGCAGTATTTT | CASYRGRTDTQYF
TRBJ1-2 | . | TRBV19 | . | TGTGCCAGTACTACTATCAGATCGGGCTATGGCTACACCTTC | CASTTIRSGYGYTF
TRBJ2-7 | few | TRBV10-3 | TRBD1 | TGTGCCGCCTGGGACAGGGGTACCTACGAGCAGTACTTC | CAAWDRGTYEQYF
TRBJ2-5 | few | TRBV20-1 | . | TGCAGTGCCCCAAACGCGGTACGGGAAGAGACCCAGTACTTC | CSAPNAVREETQYF
TRBJ2-7 | . | TRBV20-1 | TRBD2 | TGCAGTGCTAGACCGCGGACTAGCGGAAGAAACTACTACGAGCAGTACTTC | CSARPRTSGRNYYEQYF
TRBJ2-7 | . | TRBV5-1 | . | TGCGCCAGCAGCCCGGGGACTGTGATCTACGAGCAGTACTTC | CASSPGTVIYEQYF
TRBJ2-7 | . | TRBV28 | TRBD1 | TGTGCCAGCAGTATCCCAGACAGGGCTTACGAGCAGTACTTC | CASSIPDRAYEQYF
TRBJ2-4 | many | TRBV30 | . | TGTGCCTGGAGTGGGGGAGAGGGGCGGTACAAAAACATTCAGTACTTC | CAWSGGEGRYKNIQYF
TRBJ1-5 | few | TRBV27 | TRBD1 | TGTGCCAGCAGTTTACAGGGGGCTGGCAATCAGCCCCAGCATTTT | CASSLQGAGNQPQHF
TRBJ2-2 | few | TRBV5-1 | TRBD2 | TGCGCCAGCAGCTCGGGACTAGCGGGAGTCACGGGGACCGGGGAGCTGTTTTTT | CASSSGLAGVTGTGELFF
TRBJ2-1 | few | TRBV28 | . | TGTGCCAGCAACCCCGCGGTCTTTCAGTATGAGCAGTTCTTC | CASNPAVFQYEQFF
TRBJ1-1 | . | TRBV18 | . | TGTGCCAGCTCACTCTCAACACGGAACACTGAAGCTTTCTTT | CASSLSTRNTEAFF
TRBJ2-1 | . | TRBV12-3/TRBV12-4 | TRBD2 | TGTGCCAGCACACGAGGGACCCCGGGAGGGAATGAGCAGTTCTTC | CASTRGTPGGNEQFF
TRBJ2-7 | few | TRBV6-5 | . | TGTGCCAGCAGGGACACAGGCCGCTACGAGCAGTACTTC | CASRDTGRYEQYF
TRBJ2-1 | . | TRBV5-1 | . | TGCGCCAGCAGCCTCAGCGGTGCCTCCTACAATGAGCAGTTCTTC | CASSLSGASYNEQFF
TRBJ1-4 | . | TRBV29-1 | TRBD1 | TGCAGCGTCGCGAGGGACAGCAATGAAAAACTGTTTTTT | CSVARDSNEKLFF
TRBJ2-5 | . | TRBV7-2 | . | TGTGCCAGCAGCTTAAGTCCAAGACAAGCACAAGAGACCCAGTACTTC | CASSLSPRQAQETQYF
TRBJ2-1 | once | TRBV5-1 | TRBD2 | TGCGCCAGCTCTAGCGGCTACAATGAGCAGTTCTTC | CASSSGYNEQFF
TRBJ1-2 | few | TRBV20-1 | TRBD1 | TGCAGTGCTAGAGATGACAGGGCAGTAATCCATGGCTACACCTTC | CSARDDRAVIHGYTF
TRBJ1-5 | few | TRBV7-2 | . | TGTGCCAGCAGCTTAGTCCCCTCCATGGGCGAGCCCCAGCATTTT | CASSLVPSMGEPQHF
TRBJ1-5 | . | TRBV4-3 | . | TGCGCCAGCAGCCAAGATCCCCTAACTTCAAGCAATCAGCCCCAGCATTTT | CASSQDPLTSSNQPQHF
TRBJ2-6 | many | TRBV7-9 | TRBD1 | TGTGCCACCTCCGGGACAGGCCGGAACTCTGGGGCCAACGTCCTGACTTTC | CATSGTGRNSGANVLTF
TRBJ2-7 | few | TRBV5-1 | . | TGCGCCAGCAGCATCTTCTCTGGTGAGCAGTACTTC | CASSIFSGEQYF
TRBJ2-5 | . | TRBV3-1 | TRBD2 | TGTGCCAGCAGCTTGGGGACTAGCGGGAGGGCCCTCGGGGAGACCCAGTACTTC | CASSLGTSGRALGETQYF